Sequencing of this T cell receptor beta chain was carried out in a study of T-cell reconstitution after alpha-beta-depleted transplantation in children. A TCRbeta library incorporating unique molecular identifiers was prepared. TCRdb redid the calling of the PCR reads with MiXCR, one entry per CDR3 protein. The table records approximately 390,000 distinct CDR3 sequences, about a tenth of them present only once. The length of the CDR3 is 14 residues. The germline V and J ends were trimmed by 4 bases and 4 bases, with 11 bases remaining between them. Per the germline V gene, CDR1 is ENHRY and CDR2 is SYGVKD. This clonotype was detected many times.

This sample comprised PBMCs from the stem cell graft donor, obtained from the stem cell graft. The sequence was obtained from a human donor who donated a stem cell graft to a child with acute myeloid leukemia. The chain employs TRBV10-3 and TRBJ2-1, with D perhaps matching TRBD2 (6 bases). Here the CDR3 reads CAISVGTPYNEQFF. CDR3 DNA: TGTGCCATCAGTGTTGGGACTCCTTACAATGAGCAGTTCTTC.